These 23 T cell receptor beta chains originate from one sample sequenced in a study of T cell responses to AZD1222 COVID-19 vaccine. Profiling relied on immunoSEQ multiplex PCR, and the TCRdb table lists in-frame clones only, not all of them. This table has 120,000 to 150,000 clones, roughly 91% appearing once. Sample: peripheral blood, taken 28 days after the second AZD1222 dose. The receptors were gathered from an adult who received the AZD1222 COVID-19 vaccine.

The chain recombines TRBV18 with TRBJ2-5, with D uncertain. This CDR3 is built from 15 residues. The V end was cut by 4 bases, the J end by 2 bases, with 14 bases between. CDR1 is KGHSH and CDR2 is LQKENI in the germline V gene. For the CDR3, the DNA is TGTGCCAGCTCACGAGGACCCGGTGGACAAGAGACCCAGTACTTC. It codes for CASSRGPGGQETQYF.

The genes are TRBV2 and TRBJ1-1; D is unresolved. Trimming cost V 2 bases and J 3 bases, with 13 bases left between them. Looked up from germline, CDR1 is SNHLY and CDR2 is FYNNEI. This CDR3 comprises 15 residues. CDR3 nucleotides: TGTGCCAGCAGTGAAATCGGTGGCGGGTACACTGAAGCTTTCTTT. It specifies CASSEIGGGYTEAFF. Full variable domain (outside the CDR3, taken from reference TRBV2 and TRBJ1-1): EPEVTQTPSHQVTQMGQEVILRCVPISNHLYFYWYRQILGQKVEFLVSFYNNEISEKSEIFDDQFSVERPDGSNFTLKIRSTKLEDSAMYFCASSEIGGGYTEAFFGQGTRLTVV.

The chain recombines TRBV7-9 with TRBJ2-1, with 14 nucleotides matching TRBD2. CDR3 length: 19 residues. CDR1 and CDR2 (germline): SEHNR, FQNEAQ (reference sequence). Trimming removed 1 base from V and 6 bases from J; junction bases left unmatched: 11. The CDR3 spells CASSLVGTSGSPGRNEQFF. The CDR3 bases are TGTGCCAGCAGCTTAGTTGGGACTAGCGGGAGCCCGGGGCGCAATGAGCAGTTCTTC.

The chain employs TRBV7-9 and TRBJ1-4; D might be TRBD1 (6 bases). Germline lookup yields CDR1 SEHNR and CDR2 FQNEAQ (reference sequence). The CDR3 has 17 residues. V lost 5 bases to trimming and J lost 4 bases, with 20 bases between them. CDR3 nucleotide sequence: TGTGCCAGCAGCCCAACCTTCAGACAGGAGAATAATGAAAAACTGTTTTTT. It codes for CASSPTFRQENNEKLFF.

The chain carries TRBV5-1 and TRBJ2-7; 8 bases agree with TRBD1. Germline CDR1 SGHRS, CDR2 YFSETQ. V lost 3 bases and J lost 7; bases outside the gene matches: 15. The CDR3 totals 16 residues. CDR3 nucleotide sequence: TGCGCCAGCAGCTGGGGTGGGACAGGTAACTCGGGGGAGCAGTACTTC. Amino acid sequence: CASSWGGTGNSGEQYF.

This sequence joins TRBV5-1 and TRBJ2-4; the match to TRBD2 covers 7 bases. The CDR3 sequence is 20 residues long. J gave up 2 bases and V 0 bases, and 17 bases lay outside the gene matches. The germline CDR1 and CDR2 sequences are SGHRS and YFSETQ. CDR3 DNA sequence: TGCGCCAGCAGCTTGGGATTAGGGGCTAGCGGAATGTGGACCAAAAACATTCAGTACTTC. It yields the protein CASSLGLGASGMWTKNIQYF.

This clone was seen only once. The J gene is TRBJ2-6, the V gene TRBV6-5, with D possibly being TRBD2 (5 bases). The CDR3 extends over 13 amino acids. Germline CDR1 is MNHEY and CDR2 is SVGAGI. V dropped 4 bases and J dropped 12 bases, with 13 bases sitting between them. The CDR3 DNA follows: TGTGCCAGCAGTTTGGCCGGGAAGAGCGTCCTGACTTTC. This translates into CASSLAGKSVLTF.

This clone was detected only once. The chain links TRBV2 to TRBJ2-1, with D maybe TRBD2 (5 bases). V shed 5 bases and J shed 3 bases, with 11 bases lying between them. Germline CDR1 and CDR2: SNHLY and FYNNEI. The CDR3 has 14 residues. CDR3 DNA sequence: TGTGCCAGCAGTTCCGGACTCCGCTACAATGAGCAGTTCTTC. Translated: CASSSGLRYNEQFF. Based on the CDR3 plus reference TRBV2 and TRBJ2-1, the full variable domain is EPEVTQTPSHQVTQMGQEVILRCVPISNHLYFYWYRQILGQKVEFLVSFYNNEISEKSEIFDDQFSVERPDGSNFTLKIRSTKLEDSAMYFCASSSGLRYNEQFFGPGTRLTVL.

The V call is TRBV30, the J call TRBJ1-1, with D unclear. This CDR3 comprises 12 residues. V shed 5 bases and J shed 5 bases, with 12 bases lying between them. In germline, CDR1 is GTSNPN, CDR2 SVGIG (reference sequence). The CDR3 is CAWDFSRTEAFF. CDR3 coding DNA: TGTGCCTGGGATTTTTCGAGGACTGAAGCTTTCTTT.

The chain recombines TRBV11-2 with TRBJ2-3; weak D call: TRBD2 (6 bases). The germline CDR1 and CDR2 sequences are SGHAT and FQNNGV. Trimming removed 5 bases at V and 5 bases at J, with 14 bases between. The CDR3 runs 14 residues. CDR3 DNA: TGTGCCAGCAGCCTCAGTAGCGGAAGAGATACGCAGTATTTT. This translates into CASSLSSGRDTQYF.

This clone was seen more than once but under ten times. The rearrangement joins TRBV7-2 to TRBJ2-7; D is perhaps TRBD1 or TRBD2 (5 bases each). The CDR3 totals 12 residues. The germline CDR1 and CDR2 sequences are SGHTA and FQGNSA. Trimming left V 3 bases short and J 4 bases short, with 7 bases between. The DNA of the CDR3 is TGTGCCAGCAGCTTGGGGGAGTACGAGCAGTACTTC. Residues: CASSLGEYEQYF.

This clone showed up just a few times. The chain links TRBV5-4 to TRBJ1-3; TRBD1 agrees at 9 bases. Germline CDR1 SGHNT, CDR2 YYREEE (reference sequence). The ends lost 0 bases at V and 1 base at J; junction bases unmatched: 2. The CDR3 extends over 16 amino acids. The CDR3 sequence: CASSLDGTGSGNTIYF. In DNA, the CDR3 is TGTGCCAGCAGCTTGGACGGGACAGGGTCTGGAAACACCATATATTTT.

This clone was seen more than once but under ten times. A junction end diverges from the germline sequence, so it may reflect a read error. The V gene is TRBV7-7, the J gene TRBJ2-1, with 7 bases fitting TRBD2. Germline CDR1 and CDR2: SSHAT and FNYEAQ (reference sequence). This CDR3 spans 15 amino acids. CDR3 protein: CASSLAGRDNNEQFF. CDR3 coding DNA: TGTGCTAGCAGCTTAGCAGGGAGGGATAACAATGAGCAGTTCTTC.

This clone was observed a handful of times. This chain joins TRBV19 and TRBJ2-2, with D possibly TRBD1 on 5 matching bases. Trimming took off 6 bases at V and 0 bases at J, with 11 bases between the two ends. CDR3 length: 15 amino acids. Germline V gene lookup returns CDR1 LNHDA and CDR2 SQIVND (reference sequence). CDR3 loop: CASRGVRANTGELFF. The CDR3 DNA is TGTGCCAGTAGAGGGGTCAGGGCGAACACCGGGGAGCTGTTTTTT.

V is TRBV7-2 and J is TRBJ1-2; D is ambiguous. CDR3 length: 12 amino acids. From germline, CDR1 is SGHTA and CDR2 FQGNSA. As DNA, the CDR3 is TGTGCTGCTCGAGGCAGCACCTATGGCTACACCTTC. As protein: CAARGSTYGYTF.

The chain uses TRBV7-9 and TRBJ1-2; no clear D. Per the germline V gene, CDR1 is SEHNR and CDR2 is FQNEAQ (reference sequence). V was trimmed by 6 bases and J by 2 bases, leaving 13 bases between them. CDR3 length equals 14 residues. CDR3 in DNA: TGTGCCAGCAGTTCAAACACCGACAACTATGGCTACACCTTC. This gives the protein CASSSNTDNYGYTF.

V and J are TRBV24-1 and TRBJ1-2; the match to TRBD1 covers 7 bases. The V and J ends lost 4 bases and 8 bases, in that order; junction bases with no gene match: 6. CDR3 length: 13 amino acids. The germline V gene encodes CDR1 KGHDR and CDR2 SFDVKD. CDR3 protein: CATSDQTGNGYTF. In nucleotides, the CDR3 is TGTGCCACCAGTGACCAGACAGGGAACGGCTACACCTTC.

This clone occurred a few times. The CDR3 DNA sequence: TGTGCCAGCAGTTGGACAGGGGGCTCCGAGCAGTACTTC. As protein: CASSWTGGSEQYF. The chain recombines TRBV12-3 or TRBV12-4 with TRBJ2-7, with 11 bases fitting TRBD1. The ends lost 4 bases at V and 6 bases at J; junction bases unmatched: 2. CDR3 length equals 13 residues.

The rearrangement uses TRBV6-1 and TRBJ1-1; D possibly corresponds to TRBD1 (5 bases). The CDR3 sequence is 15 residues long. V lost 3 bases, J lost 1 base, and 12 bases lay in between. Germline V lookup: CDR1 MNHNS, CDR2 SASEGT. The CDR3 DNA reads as TGTGCCAGCAGTGATCGGGGCCGGGGGAACACTGAAGCTTTCTTT. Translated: CASSDRGRGNTEAFF.

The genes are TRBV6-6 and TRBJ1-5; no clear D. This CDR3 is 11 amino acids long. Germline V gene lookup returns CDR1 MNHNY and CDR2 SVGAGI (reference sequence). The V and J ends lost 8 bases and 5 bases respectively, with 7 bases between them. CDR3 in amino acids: CASGPYQPQHF. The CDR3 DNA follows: TGTGCCAGCGGGCCGTATCAGCCCCAGCATTTT.

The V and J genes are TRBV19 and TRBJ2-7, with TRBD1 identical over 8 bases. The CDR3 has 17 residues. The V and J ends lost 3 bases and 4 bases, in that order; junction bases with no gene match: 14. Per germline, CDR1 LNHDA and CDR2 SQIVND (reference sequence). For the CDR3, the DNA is TGTGCCAGTAGTATTAATAGTGTGAGGACAGGGCCATACGAGCAGTACTTC. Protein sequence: CASSINSVRTGPYEQYF.

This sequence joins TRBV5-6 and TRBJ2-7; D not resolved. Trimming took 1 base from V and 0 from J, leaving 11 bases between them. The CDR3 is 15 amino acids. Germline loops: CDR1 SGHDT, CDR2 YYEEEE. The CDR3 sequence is CASSLLGMDSYEQYF. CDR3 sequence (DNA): TGTGCCAGCAGCTTGTTGGGAATGGACTCCTACGAGCAGTACTTC.

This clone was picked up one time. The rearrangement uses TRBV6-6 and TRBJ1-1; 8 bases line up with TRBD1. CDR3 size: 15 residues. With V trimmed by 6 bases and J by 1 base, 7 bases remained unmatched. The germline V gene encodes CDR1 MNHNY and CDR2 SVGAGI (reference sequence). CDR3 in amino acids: CASRGQGAENTEAFF. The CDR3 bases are TGTGCCAGCAGGGGGCAGGGGGCCGAGAACACTGAAGCTTTCTTT.